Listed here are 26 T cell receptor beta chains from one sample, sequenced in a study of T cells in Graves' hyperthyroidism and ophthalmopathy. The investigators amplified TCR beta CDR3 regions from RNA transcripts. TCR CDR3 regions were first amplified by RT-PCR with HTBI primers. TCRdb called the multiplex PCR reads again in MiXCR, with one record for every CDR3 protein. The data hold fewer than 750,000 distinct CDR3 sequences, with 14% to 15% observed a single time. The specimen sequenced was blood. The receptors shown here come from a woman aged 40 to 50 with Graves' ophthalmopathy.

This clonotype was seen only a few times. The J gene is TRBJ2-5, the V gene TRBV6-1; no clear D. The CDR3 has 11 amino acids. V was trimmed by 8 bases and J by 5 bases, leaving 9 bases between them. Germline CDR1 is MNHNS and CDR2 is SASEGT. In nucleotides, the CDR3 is TGTGCCAGCGATGGGATGGAGACCCAGTACTTC. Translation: CASDGMETQYF.

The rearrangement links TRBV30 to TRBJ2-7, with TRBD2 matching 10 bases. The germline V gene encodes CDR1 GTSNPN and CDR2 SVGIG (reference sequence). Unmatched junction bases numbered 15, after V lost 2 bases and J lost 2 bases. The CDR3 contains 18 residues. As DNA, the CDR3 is TGTGCCTGGAGTAGGACAGCGGGAGGGCCTCGGAAGACCTACGAGCAGTACTTC. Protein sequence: CAWSRTAGGPRKTYEQYF. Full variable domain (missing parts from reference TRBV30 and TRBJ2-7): SQTIHQWPATLVQPVGSPLSLECTVEGTSNPNLYWYRQAAGRGLQLLFYSVGIGQISSEVPQNLSASRPQDRQFILSSKKLLLSDSGFYLCAWSRTAGGPRKTYEQYFGPGTRLTVT.

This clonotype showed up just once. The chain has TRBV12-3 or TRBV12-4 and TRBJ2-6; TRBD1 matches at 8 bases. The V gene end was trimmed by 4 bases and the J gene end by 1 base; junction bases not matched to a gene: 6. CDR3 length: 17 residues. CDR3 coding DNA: TGTGCCAGCAGTTCCGGACAGGGATGGTCTGGGGCCAACGTCCTGACTTTC. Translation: CASSSGQGWSGANVLTF.

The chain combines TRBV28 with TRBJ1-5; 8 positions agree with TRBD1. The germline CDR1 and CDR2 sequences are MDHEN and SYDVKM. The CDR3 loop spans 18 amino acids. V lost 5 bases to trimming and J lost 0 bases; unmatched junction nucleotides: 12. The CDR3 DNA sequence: TGTGCCAGCAGTCCATGGACAGGGCTGGCCTTTAGCAATCAGCCCCAGCATTTT. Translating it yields CASSPWTGLAFSNQPQHF.

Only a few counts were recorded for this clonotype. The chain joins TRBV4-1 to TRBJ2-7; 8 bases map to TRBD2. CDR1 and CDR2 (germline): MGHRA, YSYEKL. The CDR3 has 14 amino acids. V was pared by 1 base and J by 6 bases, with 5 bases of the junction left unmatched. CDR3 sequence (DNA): TGCGCCAGCAGCCAAGCCTTCGGGGGGGGCGAGCAGTACTTC. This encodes CASSQAFGGGEQYF.

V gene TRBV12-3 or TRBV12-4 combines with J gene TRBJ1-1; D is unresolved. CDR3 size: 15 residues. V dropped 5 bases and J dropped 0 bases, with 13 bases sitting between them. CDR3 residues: CASSITSGMNTEAFF. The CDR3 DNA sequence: TGTGCCAGCAGTATCACATCGGGTATGAACACTGAAGCTTTCTTT.

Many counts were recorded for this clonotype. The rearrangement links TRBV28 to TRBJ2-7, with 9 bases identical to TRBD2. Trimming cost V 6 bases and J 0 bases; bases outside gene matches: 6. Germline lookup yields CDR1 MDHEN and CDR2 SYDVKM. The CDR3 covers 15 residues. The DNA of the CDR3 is TGTGCCAGCAGACAGACTAGCGGACACTCCTACGAGCAGTACTTC. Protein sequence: CASRQTSGHSYEQYF.

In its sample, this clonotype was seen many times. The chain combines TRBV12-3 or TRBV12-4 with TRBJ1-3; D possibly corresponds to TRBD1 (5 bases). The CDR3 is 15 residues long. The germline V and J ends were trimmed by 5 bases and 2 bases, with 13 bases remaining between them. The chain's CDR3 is CASSPDSEAGNTIYF. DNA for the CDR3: TGTGCCAGCAGTCCAGACAGTGAAGCTGGAAACACCATATATTTT.

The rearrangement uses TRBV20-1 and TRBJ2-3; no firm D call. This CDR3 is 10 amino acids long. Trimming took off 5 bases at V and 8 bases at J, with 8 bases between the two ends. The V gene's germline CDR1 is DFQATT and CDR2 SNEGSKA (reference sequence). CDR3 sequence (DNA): TGCAGTGCTGGACCTAGTACGCAGTATTTT. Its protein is CSAGPSTQYF.

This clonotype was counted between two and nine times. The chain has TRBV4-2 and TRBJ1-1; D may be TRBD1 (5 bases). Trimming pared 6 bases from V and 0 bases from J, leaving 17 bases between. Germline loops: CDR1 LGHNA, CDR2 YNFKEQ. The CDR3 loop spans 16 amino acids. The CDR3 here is CASRFSAGGVNTEAFF. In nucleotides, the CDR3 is TGTGCCAGCAGATTCTCTGCGGGGGGGGTGAACACTGAAGCTTTCTTT.

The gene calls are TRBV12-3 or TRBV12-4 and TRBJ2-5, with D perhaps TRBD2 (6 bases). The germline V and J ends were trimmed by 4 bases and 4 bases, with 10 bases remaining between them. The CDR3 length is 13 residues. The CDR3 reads CASSWMEGETQYF. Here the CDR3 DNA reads TGTGCCAGCAGTTGGATGGAGGGAGAGACCCAGTACTTC.

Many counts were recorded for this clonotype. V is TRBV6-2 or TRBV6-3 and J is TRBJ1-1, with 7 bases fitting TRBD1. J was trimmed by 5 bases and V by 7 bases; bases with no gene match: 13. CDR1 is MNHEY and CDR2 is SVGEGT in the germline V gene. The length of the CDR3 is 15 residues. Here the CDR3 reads CASTKHRGMRTEAFF. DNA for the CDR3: TGTGCCAGCACCAAACACAGGGGAATGAGGACTGAAGCTTTCTTT.

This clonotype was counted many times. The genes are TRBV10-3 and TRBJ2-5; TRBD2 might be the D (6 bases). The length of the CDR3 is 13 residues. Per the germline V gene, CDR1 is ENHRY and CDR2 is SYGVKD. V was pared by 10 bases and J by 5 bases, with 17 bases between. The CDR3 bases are TGTGCCACCTCAACGCTAGCGATGGAGACCCAGTACTTC. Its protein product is CATSTLAMETQYF.

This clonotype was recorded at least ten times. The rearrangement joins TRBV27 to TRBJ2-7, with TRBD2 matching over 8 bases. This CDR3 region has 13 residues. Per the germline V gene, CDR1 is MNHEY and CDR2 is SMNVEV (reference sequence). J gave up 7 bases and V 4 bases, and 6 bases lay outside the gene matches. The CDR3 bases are TGTGCCAGCAGTTCCGGCTTAGCGGGAGAGCAGTACTTC. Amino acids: CASSSGLAGEQYF.

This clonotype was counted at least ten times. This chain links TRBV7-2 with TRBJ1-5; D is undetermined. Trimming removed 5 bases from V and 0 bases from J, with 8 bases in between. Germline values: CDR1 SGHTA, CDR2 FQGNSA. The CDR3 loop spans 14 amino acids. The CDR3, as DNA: TGTGCCAGCAGCCCCTCGGGTAGCAATCAGCCCCAGCATTTT. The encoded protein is CASSPSGSNQPQHF.

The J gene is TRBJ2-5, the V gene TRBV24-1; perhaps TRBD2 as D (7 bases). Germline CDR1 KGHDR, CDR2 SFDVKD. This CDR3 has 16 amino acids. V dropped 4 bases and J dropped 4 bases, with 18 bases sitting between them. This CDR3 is CATSDPGGPEGETQYF. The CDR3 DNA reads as TGTGCCACCAGTGACCCCGGGGGGCCAGAGGGAGAGACCCAGTACTTC.

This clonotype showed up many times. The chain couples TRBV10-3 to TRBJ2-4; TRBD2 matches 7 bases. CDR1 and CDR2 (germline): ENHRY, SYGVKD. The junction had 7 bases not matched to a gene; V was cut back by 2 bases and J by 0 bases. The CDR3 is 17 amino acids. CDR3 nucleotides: TGTGCCATCAGTGAGCTAGCGGAGGGATTAGCCAAAAACATTCAGTACTTC. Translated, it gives CAISELAEGLAKNIQYF.

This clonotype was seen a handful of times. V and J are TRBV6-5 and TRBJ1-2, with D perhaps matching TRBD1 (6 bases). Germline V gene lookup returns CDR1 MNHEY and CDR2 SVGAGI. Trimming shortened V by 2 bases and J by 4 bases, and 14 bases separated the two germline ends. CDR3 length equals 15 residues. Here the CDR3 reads CASSYNRAGGYGYTF. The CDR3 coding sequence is TGTGCCAGCAGTTACAACAGGGCTGGGGGCTATGGCTACACCTTC.

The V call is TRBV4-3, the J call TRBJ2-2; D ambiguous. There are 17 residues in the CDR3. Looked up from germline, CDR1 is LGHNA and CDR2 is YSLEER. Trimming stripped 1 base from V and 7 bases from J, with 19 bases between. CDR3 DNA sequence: TGCGCCAGCAGCCAAGTACGGTCTCTAGGTGTGATCGGGGAGCTGTTTTTT. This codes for CASSQVRSLGVIGELFF.

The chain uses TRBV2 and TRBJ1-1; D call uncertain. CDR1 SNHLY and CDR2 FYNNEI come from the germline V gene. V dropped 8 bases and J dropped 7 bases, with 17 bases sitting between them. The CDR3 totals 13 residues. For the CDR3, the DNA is TGTGCCAGCGGGAGTCCCCAAAGTCTTGAAGCTTTCTTT. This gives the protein CASGSPQSLEAFF.

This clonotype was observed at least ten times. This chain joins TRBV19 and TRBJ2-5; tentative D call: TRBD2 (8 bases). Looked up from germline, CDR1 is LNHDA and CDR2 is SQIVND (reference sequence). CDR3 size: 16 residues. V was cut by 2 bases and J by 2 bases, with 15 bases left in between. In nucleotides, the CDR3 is TGTGCCAGTAGTATATTTCGGGGGGGACAGCAAGAGACCCAGTACTTC. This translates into CASSIFRGGQQETQYF.

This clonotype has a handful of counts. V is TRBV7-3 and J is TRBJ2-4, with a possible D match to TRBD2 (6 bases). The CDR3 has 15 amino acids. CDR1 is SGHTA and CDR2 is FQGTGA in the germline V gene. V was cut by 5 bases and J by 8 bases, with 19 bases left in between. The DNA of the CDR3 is TGTGCCAGCAGCGGGAGACTAGTAGGGGCGGACATTCAGTACTTC. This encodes CASSGRLVGADIQYF.

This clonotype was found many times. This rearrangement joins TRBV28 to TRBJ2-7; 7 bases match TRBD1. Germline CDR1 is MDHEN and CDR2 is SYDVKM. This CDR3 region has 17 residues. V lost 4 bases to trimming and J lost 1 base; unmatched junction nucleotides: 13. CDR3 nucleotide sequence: TGTGCCAGCAGTTCTAACCGGGACAGTAGGTTTTCCTACGAGCAGTACTTC. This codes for CASSSNRDSRFSYEQYF.

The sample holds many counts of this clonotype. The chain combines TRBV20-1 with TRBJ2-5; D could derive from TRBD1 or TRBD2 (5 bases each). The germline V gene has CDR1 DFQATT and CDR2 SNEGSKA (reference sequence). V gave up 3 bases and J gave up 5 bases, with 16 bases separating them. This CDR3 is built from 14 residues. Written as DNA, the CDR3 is TGCAGTGCTAGGAGGGACCCAACCAGTGAGACCCAGTACTTC. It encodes CSARRDPTSETQYF.

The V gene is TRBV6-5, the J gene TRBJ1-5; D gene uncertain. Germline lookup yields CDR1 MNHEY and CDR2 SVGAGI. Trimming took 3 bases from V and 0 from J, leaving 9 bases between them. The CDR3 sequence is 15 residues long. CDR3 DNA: TGTGCCAGCAGTTATGGCCTTAGTAGCAATCAGCCCCAGCATTTT. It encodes CASSYGLSSNQPQHF.

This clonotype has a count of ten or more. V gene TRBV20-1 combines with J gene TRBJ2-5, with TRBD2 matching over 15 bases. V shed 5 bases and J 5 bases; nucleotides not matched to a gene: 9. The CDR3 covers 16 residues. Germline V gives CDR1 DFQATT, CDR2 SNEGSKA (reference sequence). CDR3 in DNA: TGCAGTGCTTCGGGACTAGCGGGAGGAAGGGTTGAGACCCAGTACTTC. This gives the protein CSASGLAGGRVETQYF.